This entry lists 15 T cell receptor beta chains sequenced from one sample in a study of metastatic and nonmetastatic thyroid tumors. TCRdb used MiXCR to call clones anew from the PCR reads. Of 35,000 to 45,000 clones in the sample, around 10% were seen once. Patients had received no treatment of any kind before thyroid surgery. Sequencing was performed on blood. The source of these receptors is a male donor with papillary thyroid cancer or a benign thyroid nodule (not recorded which). Some clones in this sample may be carry-over from other donors' samples.

This clone was detected many times. It may be a read error: a sequence one base away is much more abundant. The same CDR3 arises from other DNA sequences in this sample as well. J is TRBJ1-1 and V is TRBV10-1; D is unclear. V lost 3 bases to trimming and J lost 10 bases, with 18 bases between them. Germline V gives CDR1 WNHNN, CDR2 SYGVQD (reference sequence). CDR3 length: 14 residues. CDR3 loop: CASSEFPGGLGAFF. CDR3 sequence (DNA): TGCGCCAGCAGTGAATTCCCCGGCGGGCTTGGAGCTTTCTTT.

This clone turned up a few times. J is TRBJ1-2 and V is TRBV28; D is unresolved. CDR1 MDHEN and CDR2 SYDVKM come from the germline V gene. V shed 5 bases and J shed 0 bases, with 7 bases lying between them. This CDR3 has 13 residues. DNA for the CDR3: TGTGCCAGCAGTGCGGTCCCTAACTATGGCTACACCTTC. Its protein is CASSAVPNYGYTF.

This clone was counted many times. Other nucleotide sequences from this sample produce the same CDR3. V is TRBV6-5 and J is TRBJ1-5; tentatively, D is TRBD1 (5 bases). The CDR3 length is 14 residues. CDR1 is MNHEY and CDR2 is SVGAGI in the germline V gene. V was trimmed by 2 bases and J by 6 bases, leaving 11 bases between them. The CDR3 coding sequence is TGTGCCAGCAGTTACATCTCGGGGGGTCAGCCCCAGCATTTT. Its protein product is CASSYISGGQPQHF.

This clone was recorded many times. J is TRBJ2-6 and V is TRBV19, with D maybe TRBD1 (5 bases). This CDR3 has 18 amino acids. Germline loops: CDR1 LNHDA, CDR2 SQIVND (reference sequence). With 0 bases removed from V and 1 base from J, the gap between germline ends came to 13 bases. CDR3 sequence reads: CASSIDKGSFSGANVLTF. CDR3 sequence (DNA): TGTGCCAGTAGTATAGATAAGGGGTCCTTTTCTGGGGCCAACGTCCTGACTTTC. Full variable domain (missing parts from reference TRBV19 and TRBJ2-6): DGGITQSPKYLFRKEGQNVTLSCEQNLNHDAMYWYRQDPGQGLRLIYYSQIVNDFQKGDIAEGYSVSREKKESFPLTVTSAQKNPTAFYLCASSIDKGSFSGANVLTFGAGSRLTVL.

There are many counts of this clone. V and J are TRBV20-1 and TRBJ1-1; no clear D gene. Germline CDR1 reads DFQATT; CDR2 reads SNEGSKA (reference sequence). There are 12 residues in the CDR3. The V end was cut by 5 bases, the J end by 8 bases, with 15 bases between. DNA of the CDR3: TGCAGTGCTCCCTTTTTGGGAGGGGAAGCTTTCTTT. Translating it yields CSAPFLGGEAFF.

This clone was seen repeatedly, ten times or more. The chain uses TRBV2 and TRBJ2-7; 8 bases are a match to TRBD2. The CDR3 sequence is 15 residues long. CDR1 is SNHLY and CDR2 is FYNNEI in the germline V gene. Trimming cost V 2 bases and J 2 bases; bases outside gene matches: 5. The CDR3 nucleotides read TGTGCCAGCAGTGAAAAGCGGGGGCCCCCCTACGAGCAGTACTTC. It codes for CASSEKRGPPYEQYF.

V usage is TRBV24-1 and J usage is TRBJ1-2; D might be TRBD1 (5 bases). Germline values: CDR1 KGHDR, CDR2 SFDVKD. V lost 2 bases and J lost 4, with 10 bases in between. The CDR3 consists of 14 residues. The CDR3 nucleotides read TGTGCCACCAGTGATTATACGGGGCCCTATGGCTACACCTTC. Translating gives CATSDYTGPYGYTF.

This clone is labeled medium-sized (0.01 to 0.1%). As DNA, the CDR3 is TGTGCCAGCAGTTATTCGGGGACAGGGGTTGGCTACACCTTC. Protein: CASSYSGTGVGYTF. This chain uses TRBV28 with TRBJ1-2; 10 positions agree with TRBD1. Trimming cost V 4 bases and J 7 bases; bases outside gene matches: 6. The CDR3 contains 14 residues. Germline V lookup: CDR1 MDHEN, CDR2 SYDVKM.

There are a few counts of this clone. The chain links TRBV7-9 to TRBJ2-1; D is unresolved. This CDR3 spans 11 amino acids. The germline V gene encodes CDR1 SEHNR and CDR2 FQNEAQ (reference sequence). Trimming pared 3 bases from V and 8 bases from J, leaving 5 bases between. The DNA of the CDR3 is TGTGCCAGCAGCTTTGTCTATGAGCAGTTCTTC. Its translation is CASSFVYEQFF.

A word on this clone: This may stem from a read error, because a much larger clone lies one nucleotide away. The chain carries TRBV6-5 and TRBJ2-2; 8 bases are shared with TRBD1. Germline V gene lookup returns CDR1 MNHEY and CDR2 SVGAGI. The CDR3 length is 15 residues. The CDR3 DNA is TGTGCCTGCAGTTACCCGGACAGGGTCACCGGGGAGCAGTTTTTT. Encoded protein: CACSYPDRVTGEQFF.

The genes are TRBV6-1 and TRBJ1-3; 7 nucleotides match TRBD1. V trimming: 10 bases; J trimming: 2 bases; junction bases outside the gene matches: 8. The CDR3 loop spans 14 amino acids. The V gene's germline CDR1 is MNHNS and CDR2 SASEGT. The CDR3 DNA reads as TGTGCCACCATGATACAGGGGCCTGGAAACACCATATATTTT. Translating gives CATMIQGPGNTIYF.

This clone is medium-sized within its sample. This chain connects TRBV28 to TRBJ2-7; D is undetermined. Trimming removed 5 bases from V and 2 bases from J, with 10 bases in between. The CDR3 is 13 residues long. Per germline, CDR1 MDHEN and CDR2 SYDVKM. CDR3 sequence: CASSGLITYEQYF. The CDR3 coding sequence is TGTGCCAGCAGTGGTTTAATCACCTACGAGCAGTACTTC.

A few counts support this clone. With a much larger clone just one base away, this may be a read error. The conserved final phenylalanine or tryptophan is absent from the CDR3, which likely points to a read error. The J gene is TRBJ1-1, the V gene TRBV20-1, with D hard to call. V was cut by 0 bases and J by 2 bases, with 10 bases left in between. Per the germline V gene, CDR1 is DFQATT and CDR2 is SNEGSKA (reference sequence). The CDR3 runs to 14 residues. In DNA form, the CDR3 reads TGCAGTGCTAGAGACGCGGACTATAACACTGAAGCTTTCCTT. Translated: CSARDADYNTEAFL.

This clone was picked up many times. The chain uses TRBV2 and TRBJ2-2; TRBD2 matches 7 bases. V shed 5 bases, J shed 4 bases, and the junction held 13 bases outside the gene matches. There are 17 residues in the CDR3. Germline V gives CDR1 SNHLY, CDR2 FYNNEI. In DNA form, the CDR3 reads TGTGCCAGCAGTCTAAGCGGGGCGGGAGAGGGCACCGGGGAGCTGTTTTTT. Protein: CASSLSGAGEGTGELFF.

This clone was detected many times. The rearrangement joins TRBV11-2 to TRBJ2-5, with TRBD2 identical over 9 bases. J was trimmed by 1 base and V by 5 bases; bases with no gene match: 17. The CDR3 length is 19 residues. Germline CDR1 reads SGHAT; CDR2 reads FQNNGV. The CDR3: CASSPAPRVASGVQETQYF. CDR3 bases: TGTGCCAGCAGCCCAGCCCCACGGGTGGCTAGCGGGGTCCAAGAGACCCAGTACTTC.